This T cell receptor beta chain is drawn from a study of blood T cell repertoires in COVID-19. Study as a whole: Material from acute and convalescent COVID-19 was sourced from the United States, Italy and Spain. PBMCs, B-cell-depleted T cells, or T cells were the source of the cDNA or gDNA that made up the material.

CDR3 length: 15 residues. Germline CDR1 and CDR2: LNHDA and SQIVND (reference sequence). V lost 6 bases and J lost 5, with 18 bases in between. Original data processing: Counts of nucleated cells, estimated from reference gene primer amplification, were obtained. Profiled with immunoSEQ multiplex PCR; TCRdb holds only in-frame clones, not every one. The V and J calls and clone size are taken from that table; D and trimming were inferred from the DNA. This table holds 37,000 or so clones, around 90% found once. Sequences were obtained from peripheral blood. The source is a human donor in a cohort sampled during active COVID-19. This chain joins TRBV19 and TRBJ2-3, with a tentative D call TRBD2 (7 bases). CDR3 DNA sequence: TGTGCCAGTAGGCCCGAGGGGGGGCGAAGAGATACGCAGTATTTT. Protein sequence: CASRPEGGRRDTQYF.